A selection of T cell receptor beta chains follows, all from one sample in a study of response to subunit inactivated influenza vaccine. Each CDR3 protein gets one entry after TCRdb re-called the RT-PCR reads with MiXCR. Here the sample spans around 480,000 distinct CDR3 sequences, approximately 9.9% being singletons. This specimen consisted of PBMCs from blood, obtained about 40 days after vaccination. These receptor sequences come from a man over 45 who received an inactivated influenza vaccine. CDR3s include the opening cysteine and the closing phenylalanine or tryptophan. The D gene is left open where the match is weak. Clone size is not always given. Where it is, it says once, few, many or a class for expanded clones.

TGTGCCAGCAGCGTAGGAGGGGGACTTCACAATGAGCAGTTCTTC	CASSVGGGLHNEQFF	TRBJ2-1	few	NA	TRBV9
TGTGCCAGCAGCCAGGACAGATTGAACACTGAAGCTTTCTTT	CASSQDRLNTEAFF	TRBJ1-1	many	NA	TRBV12-3/TRBV12-4
TGTGCCAGCAGTTTGGGCAGCTCGAACACCGGGGAGCTGTTTTTT	CASSLGSSNTGELFF	TRBJ2-2	NA	NA	TRBV12-3/TRBV12-4
TGTGCCAGCAGCTCCTCTAGCGGGGGCCCGCAAGAGACCCAGTACTTC	CASSSSSGGPQETQYF	TRBJ2-5	NA	TRBD2	TRBV7-9
TGTGCCAGCAGCTTATCCGGGACTACGAACACAGATACGCAGTATTTT	CASSLSGTTNTDTQYF	TRBJ2-3	many	TRBD2	TRBV7-9
TGTGCCAGCAGTTTAAACACCGACCTGCCCCTCCACTTT	CASSLNTDLPLHF	TRBJ1-6	NA	NA	TRBV12-3/TRBV12-4
TGCGCCAGCTCCAGTCTATCGGGCTCTGGAAACACCATATATTTT	CASSSLSGSGNTIYF	TRBJ1-3	few	NA	TRBV4-3
TGTGCCAGCAGTTCGCCTTTCCTAGCGGGAGGAAGACACGACGGGGAGCTGTTTTTT	CASSSPFLAGGRHDGELFF	TRBJ2-2	few	TRBD2	TRBV28
TGTGCCAGCAGTTTAGGGGGGGGGAATTTCGAGCAGTACTTC	CASSLGGGNFEQYF	TRBJ2-7	few	TRBD2	TRBV12-3/TRBV12-4
TGCGCCAGCAGCCTTGAAGGACGGGGGGGCCTACAGTTCTTC	CASSLEGRGGLQFF	TRBJ2-1	few	TRBD2	TRBV4-3
TGTGCCAGCAGCCCGCCCTTCCGGACGGCTATTGGGTCCCAGTACTTC	CASSPPFRTAIGSQYF	TRBJ2-5	NA	NA	TRBV7-9
TGCAGCGTTGCATGGGGCTATGGCTACACCTTC	CSVAWGYGYTF	TRBJ1-2	few	NA	TRBV29-1
TGTGCCAGCAGCGCCCTTGGCGGGGACACAGATACGCAGTATTTT	CASSALGGDTDTQYF	TRBJ2-3	few	NA	TRBV6-4
TGTGCCAGCAGCTCCGGGACGGCAGCCAACTATGGCTACACCTTC	CASSSGTAANYGYTF	TRBJ1-2	few	NA	TRBV5-6
TGCGCCAGCAGCTTGTCGTGGGGGCGAGAGACCCAGTACTTC	CASSLSWGRETQYF	TRBJ2-5	few	NA	TRBV5-1